Below are 18 T cell receptor beta chains sequenced from a single sample in a study of early T cells in non-severe SARS-CoV-2 infection. Each CDR3 protein is one row after TCRdb ran MiXCR on the 5' RACE reads. The sample has fewer than 60,000 distinct CDR3 sequences, 7% to 10% seen once; the top ten hold 4.2%. Sequenced input: whole blood. The origin of the receptors is an adult who was a healthcare worker with PCR-confirmed SARS-CoV-2 infection or an uninfected control (not recorded which).

There are many counts of this clonotype. This chain uses TRBV3-1 with TRBJ1-4, with D unresolved. Trimming removed 1 base at V and 5 bases at J, with 11 bases between. Germline V gene data show CDR1 as LGHDT and CDR2 as YNNKEL (reference sequence). The CDR3 sequence is 15 residues long. DNA of the CDR3: TGTGCCAGCAGCCAAGGCGTCAGGATAAATGAAAAACTGTTTTTT. Amino acids: CASSQGVRINEKLFF.

This clonotype was counted many times. This chain uses TRBV7-9 with TRBJ1-1, with D possibly being TRBD1 (5 bases). This CDR3 region has 15 residues. Germline V gene lookup returns CDR1 SEHNR and CDR2 FQNEAQ (reference sequence). Between the trimmed V and J ends, which lost 3 bases and 8 bases, there was a span of 19 bases. CDR3 nucleotides: TGTGCCAGCAGCTTCGGCGGGGGTCGTTCCGCAGAAGCTTTCTTT. Its protein product is CASSFGGGRSAEAFF.

This clonotype showed up many times. This chain connects TRBV3-1 to TRBJ1-6; 8 bases agree with TRBD1. This CDR3 comprises 15 residues. V gave up 1 base and J gave up 7 bases; unmatched junction bases: 3. Germline CDR1 is LGHDT and CDR2 is YNNKEL (reference sequence). The CDR3 reads CASSQGQGRNSPLHF. The CDR3 nucleotides read TGTGCCAGCAGCCAAGGACAGGGGAGGAATTCACCCCTCCACTTT.

This clonotype was picked up a small number of times. The V call is TRBV24-1, the J call TRBJ2-1; D is uncertain. CDR1 and CDR2 from the germline V gene are KGHDR and SFDVKD. The CDR3 covers 12 residues. Trimming stripped 2 bases from V and 8 bases from J, with 6 bases between. The CDR3 coding sequence is TGTGCCACCAGTGATTCACCCGATGAGCAGTTCTTC. As protein: CATSDSPDEQFF.

The table lists this clonotype with many counts. This chain joins TRBV29-1 and TRBJ2-7; possibly TRBD1 or TRBD2 for D (5 bases each). V lost 6 bases to trimming and J lost 2 bases, with 14 bases between them. Germline V lookup: CDR1 SQVTM, CDR2 ANQGSEA. The CDR3 is 13 amino acids. The CDR3 region is CSVGEGAPYEQYF. The CDR3 coding sequence is TGCAGCGTGGGGGAAGGGGCTCCCTACGAGCAGTACTTC.

Points on this clonotype: A much larger clone differs by one base, so this may be a read error. J is TRBJ1-4 and V is TRBV6-1; no reliable D call. CDR3 length equals 13 residues. Germline-derived CDR1 and CDR2 are MNHNS and SASEGT. CDR3 in amino acids: CANSEDWGEKLFF. The CDR3 DNA reads TGTGCCAACAGTGAAGACTGGGGTGAAAAACTGTTTTTT.

This clonotype appeared a few times. The rearrangement uses TRBV15 and TRBJ2-3, with D perhaps TRBD2 (5 bases). The CDR3 is 16 residues long. Trimming removed 1 base at V and 2 bases at J, with 13 bases between. Germline assignment: CDR1 LNHNV and CDR2 YYDKDF (reference sequence). The CDR3 nucleotides read TGTGCCACCAGCAGAGGAGGAGACTATATCACAGATACGCAGTATTTT. Amino acid sequence: CATSRGGDYITDTQYF.

V usage is TRBV2 and J usage is TRBJ2-4; 8 nucleotides line up with TRBD1. Germline CDR1 reads SNHLY; CDR2 reads FYNNEI. The ends lost 5 bases at V and 0 bases at J; junction bases unmatched: 15. The CDR3 sequence is 19 residues long. CDR3 DNA: TGTGCCAGCAGTTTCAACAGGGGGACCGCTGGGGTAGCCAAAAACATTCAGTACTTC. This translates into CASSFNRGTAGVAKNIQYF. The full variable domain, its missing parts supplied by reference TRBV2 and TRBJ2-4, is EPEVTQTPSHQVTQMGQEVILRCVPISNHLYFYWYRQILGQKVEFLVSFYNNEISEKSEIFDDQFSVERPDGSNFTLKIRSTKLEDSAMYFCASSFNRGTAGVAKNIQYFGAGTRLSVL.

The chain links TRBV5-1 to TRBJ2-1; TRBD2 matches 7 bases. The germline V gene has CDR1 SGHRS and CDR2 YFSETQ. This CDR3 has 14 amino acids. The trim removed 1 base at V and 10 bases at J, leaving 8 bases unmatched. As DNA, the CDR3 is TGCGCCAGCAGCTTGTTCGCGGGGGAGCCCGAGCAGTTCTTC. Translating it yields CASSLFAGEPEQFF.

This sequence joins TRBV20-1 and TRBJ2-2; D gene ambiguous. The CDR3 extends over 16 amino acids. Germline lookup yields CDR1 DFQATT and CDR2 SNEGSKA (reference sequence). With 0 bases removed from V and 3 bases from J, the gap between germline ends came to 14 bases. Written as DNA, the CDR3 is TGCAGTGCTAGAGATCTCAGCCGCGGAGACACCGGGGAGCTGTTTTTT. This translates into CSARDLSRGDTGELFF.

This clonotype was detected a few times. The CDR3 sequence: CSARDWAGDEQYF. In DNA, the CDR3 is TGCAGTGCTAGAGATTGGGCGGGGGACGAGCAGTACTTC. The rearrangement joins TRBV20-1 to TRBJ2-7, with 7 bases matching TRBD2. Germline V gives CDR1 DFQATT, CDR2 SNEGSKA (reference sequence). This CDR3 contains 13 residues. The junction had 4 bases not matched to a gene; V was cut back by 0 bases and J by 5 bases.

The chain uses TRBV10-2 and TRBJ1-1; 9 bases match TRBD1. J lost 5 bases, V lost 0 bases, and 7 bases had no gene match. CDR1 and CDR2 (germline): WSHSY, SAAADI. CDR3 size: 16 residues. CDR3 protein: CASSESQGASGTEAFF. CDR3 bases: TGCGCCAGCAGTGAGTCACAGGGGGCGAGTGGGACTGAAGCTTTCTTT.

This clonotype was detected a few times. The chain joins TRBV29-1 to TRBJ1-5; 9 bases match TRBD1. The V and J ends lost 4 bases and 2 bases, in that order; junction bases with no gene match: 0. Per germline, CDR1 SQVTM and CDR2 ANQGSEA. This CDR3 has 13 residues. CDR3 DNA sequence: TGCAGCGTTGGGGACAGGGGCAATCAGCCCCAGCATTTT. The encoded protein is CSVGDRGNQPQHF.

This clonotype was picked up a small number of times. The gene calls are TRBV11-3 and TRBJ2-1, with 7 positions matching TRBD2. Germline CDR1 reads SGHNT; CDR2 reads YENEEA. V dropped 8 bases and J dropped 5; count of bases not matched to a gene: 6. The CDR3 covers 13 residues. CDR3 sequence reads: CASAARGNNEQFF. DNA for the CDR3: TGTGCCAGCGCCGCGCGGGGGAACAATGAGCAGTTCTTC. Drawing the rest from reference TRBV11-3 and TRBJ2-1, the complete variable domain is EAGVVQSPRYKIIEKKQPVAFWCNPISGHNTLYWYLQNLGQGPELLIRYENEEAVDDSQLPKDRFSAERLKGVDSTLKIQPAELGDSAVYLCASAARGNNEQFFGPGTRLTVL.

This clonotype showed up many times. The chain recombines TRBV12-5 with TRBJ2-5; D call uncertain. The germline V and J ends were trimmed by 3 bases and 5 bases, with 7 bases remaining between them. This CDR3 region has 12 residues. CDR1 LGHNT and CDR2 FRNRAP come from the germline V gene. The CDR3 bases are TGTGCTAGTGGTTTTGTACGGGAGACCCAGTACTTC. This sequence encodes CASGFVRETQYF.

This clonotype was counted many times. The chain uses TRBV5-1 and TRBJ1-2; TRBD1 is a possible D gene (6 bases). The CDR3 runs to 18 residues. Between the trimmed V and J ends, which lost 1 base and 1 base, there was a span of 20 bases. The germline CDR1 and CDR2 sequences are SGHRS and YFSETQ. CDR3 nucleotides: TGCGCCAGCAGCTTGTATGGTGGGACACAGAGTTTTAACTATGGCTACACCTTC. It specifies CASSLYGGTQSFNYGYTF.

At least ten counts were recorded for this clonotype. The chain combines TRBV12-3 or TRBV12-4 with TRBJ2-1, with 10 positions matching TRBD1. The CDR3 runs to 15 residues. J was trimmed by 8 bases and V by 4 bases; bases with no gene match: 8. The DNA of the CDR3 is TGTGCCAGCAGTTCCGGGACAGGGGACCTCGATGAGCAGTTCTTC. This gives the protein CASSSGTGDLDEQFF.

This clonotype was found many times. The chain links TRBV7-2 to TRBJ2-2; D ambiguous. The length of the CDR3 is 12 residues. Deletions cut 3 bases from V and 5 bases from J, with 4 bases between. Germline V gene data show CDR1 as SGHTA and CDR2 as FQGNSA. The CDR3 DNA sequence: TGTGCCAGCAGCTTTCTAACCGGGGAGCTGTTTTTT. It encodes CASSFLTGELFF.